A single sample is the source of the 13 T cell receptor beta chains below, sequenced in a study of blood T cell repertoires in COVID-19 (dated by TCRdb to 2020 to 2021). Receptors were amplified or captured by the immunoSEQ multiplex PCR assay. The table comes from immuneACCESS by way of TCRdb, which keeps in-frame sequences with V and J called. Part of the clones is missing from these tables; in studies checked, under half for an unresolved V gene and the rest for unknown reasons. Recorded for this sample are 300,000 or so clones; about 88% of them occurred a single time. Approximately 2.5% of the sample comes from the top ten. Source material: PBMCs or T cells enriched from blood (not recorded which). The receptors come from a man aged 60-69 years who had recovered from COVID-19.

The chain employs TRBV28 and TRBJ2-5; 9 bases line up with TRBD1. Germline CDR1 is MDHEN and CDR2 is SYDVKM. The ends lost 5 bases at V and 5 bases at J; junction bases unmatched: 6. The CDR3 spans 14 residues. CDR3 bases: TGTGCCAGCAGTCTCACAGGGGGCTGGGAGACCCAGTACTTC. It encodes CASSLTGGWETQYF.

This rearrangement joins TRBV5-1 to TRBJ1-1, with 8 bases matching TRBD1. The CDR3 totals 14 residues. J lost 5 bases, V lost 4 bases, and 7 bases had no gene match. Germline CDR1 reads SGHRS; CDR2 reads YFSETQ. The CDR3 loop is CASSALTGATEAFF. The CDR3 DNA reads TGCGCCAGCAGCGCGCTGACAGGGGCTACTGAAGCTTTCTTT.

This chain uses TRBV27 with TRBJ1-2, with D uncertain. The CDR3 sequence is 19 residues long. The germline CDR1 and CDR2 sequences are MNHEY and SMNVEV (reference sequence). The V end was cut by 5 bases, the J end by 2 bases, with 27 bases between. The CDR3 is CASSIISPFGSAGNYGYTF. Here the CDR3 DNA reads TGTGCCAGCAGTATTATATCCCCCTTTGGGAGCGCGGGAAACTATGGCTACACCTTC.

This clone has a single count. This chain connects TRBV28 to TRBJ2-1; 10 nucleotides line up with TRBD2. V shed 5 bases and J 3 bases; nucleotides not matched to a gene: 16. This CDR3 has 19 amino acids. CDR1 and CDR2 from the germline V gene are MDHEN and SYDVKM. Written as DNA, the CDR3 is TGTGCCAGCAGTCTCAATCCGCTAGCGGGAGCCCTCTACTACAATGAGCAGTTCTTC. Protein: CASSLNPLAGALYYNEQFF.

The CDR3 is CASSYGTGEYQPQHF. Here the CDR3 DNA reads TGTGCCAGCAGTTACGGGACAGGGGAGTATCAGCCCCAGCATTTT. The V and J genes are TRBV6-5 and TRBJ1-5; 10 bases map to TRBD1. Per germline, CDR1 MNHEY and CDR2 SVGAGI. V dropped 2 bases and J dropped 5; count of bases not matched to a gene: 3. This CDR3 has 15 amino acids.

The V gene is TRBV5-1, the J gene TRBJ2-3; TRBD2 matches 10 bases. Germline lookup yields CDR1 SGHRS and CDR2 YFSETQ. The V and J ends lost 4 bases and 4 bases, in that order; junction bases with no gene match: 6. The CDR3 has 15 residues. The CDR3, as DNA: TGCGCCAGCAGCATACTAGCGGGGCAACCAGATACGCAGTATTTT. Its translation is CASSILAGQPDTQYF.

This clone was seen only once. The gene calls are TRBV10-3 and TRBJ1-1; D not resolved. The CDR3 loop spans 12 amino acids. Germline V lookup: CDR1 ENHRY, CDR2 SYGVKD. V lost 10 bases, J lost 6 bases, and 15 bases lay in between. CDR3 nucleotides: TGTGCCACCGCGGAGGGTAAGGCTGAAGCTTTCTTT. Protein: CATAEGKAEAFF.

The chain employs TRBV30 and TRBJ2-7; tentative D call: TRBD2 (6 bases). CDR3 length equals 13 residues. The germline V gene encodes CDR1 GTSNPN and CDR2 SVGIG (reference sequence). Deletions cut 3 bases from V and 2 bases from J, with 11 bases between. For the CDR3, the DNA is TGTGCCTGGAGCGGGGGATCCCCCTACGAGCAGTACTTC. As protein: CAWSGGSPYEQYF.

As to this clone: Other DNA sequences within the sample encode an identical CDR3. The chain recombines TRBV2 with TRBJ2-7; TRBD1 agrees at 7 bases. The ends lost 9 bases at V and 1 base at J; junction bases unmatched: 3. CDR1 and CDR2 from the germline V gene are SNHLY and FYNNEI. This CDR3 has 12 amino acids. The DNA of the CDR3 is TGTGCCAGTCGGGACAGATCCTACGAGCAGTACTTC. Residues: CASRDRSYEQYF.

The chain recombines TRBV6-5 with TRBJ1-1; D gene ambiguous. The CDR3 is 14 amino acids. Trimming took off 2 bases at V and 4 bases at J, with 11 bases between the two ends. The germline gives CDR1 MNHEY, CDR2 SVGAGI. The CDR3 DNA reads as TGTGCCAGCAGTTACCTTAATACGGGCACTGAAGCTTTCTTT. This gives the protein CASSYLNTGTEAFF.

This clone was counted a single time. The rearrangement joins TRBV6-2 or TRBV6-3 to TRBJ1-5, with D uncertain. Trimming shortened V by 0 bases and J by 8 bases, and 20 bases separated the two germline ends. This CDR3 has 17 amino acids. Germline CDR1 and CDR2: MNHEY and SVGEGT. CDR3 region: CASSYSPEAIGGKPQHF. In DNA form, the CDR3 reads TGTGCCAGCAGTTACTCGCCAGAAGCGATTGGCGGTAAGCCCCAGCATTTT.

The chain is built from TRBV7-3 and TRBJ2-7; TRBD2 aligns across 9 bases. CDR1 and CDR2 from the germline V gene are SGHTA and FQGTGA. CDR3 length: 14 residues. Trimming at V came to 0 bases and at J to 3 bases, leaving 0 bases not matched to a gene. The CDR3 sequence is CASSLTSGGYEQYF. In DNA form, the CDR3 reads TGTGCCAGCAGCTTAACTAGCGGGGGCTACGAGCAGTACTTC.

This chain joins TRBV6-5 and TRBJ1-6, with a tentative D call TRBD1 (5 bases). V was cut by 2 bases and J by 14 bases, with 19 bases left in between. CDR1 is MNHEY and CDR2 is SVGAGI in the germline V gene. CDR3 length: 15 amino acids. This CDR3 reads CASSYGGGRPKTLHF. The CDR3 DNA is TGTGCCAGCAGTTACGGGGGAGGGCGGCCAAAAACCCTCCACTTT.